The 32 T cell receptor beta chains below all came from one sample that was sequenced in a study of shared clonotypes between healthy human individuals. Sequenced by immunoSEQ multiplex PCR; TCRdb stores in-frame clones only, minus some. The sample shows 2 million to 2.5 million clones, under 95% of them seen only once. The sequenced sample consisted of naive CD4+ T cells from PBMCs. Subset reported: CD45RA+ positively selected. All receptors come from a man between 18 and 35 years old in good health. Some clones in this sample may be carry-over from other donors' samples.

This clone was recorded only once. The rearrangement joins TRBV7-2 to TRBJ2-7; 12 bases are a match to TRBD1. CDR3 length equals 15 residues. Germline V gene lookup returns CDR1 SGHTA and CDR2 FQGNSA. V dropped 1 base and J dropped 7; count of bases not matched to a gene: 5. DNA of the CDR3: TGTGCCAGCAGCTTAGGCGGGACAGGGGGCTCGGAGCAGTACTTC. This codes for CASSLGGTGGSEQYF.

The J gene is TRBJ2-1, the V gene TRBV4-1; 9 nucleotides agree with TRBD1. The germline gives CDR1 MGHRA, CDR2 YSYEKL. This CDR3 comprises 16 residues. The junction had 9 bases not matched to a gene; V was cut back by 1 base and J by 8 bases. As DNA, the CDR3 is TGCGCCAGCAGCCAAGTACCGGGACAGGGTAGGGATGAGCAGTTCTTC. This translates into CASSQVPGQGRDEQFF.

The chain links TRBV9 to TRBJ2-5; TRBD1 is a possible D gene (6 bases). Germline-derived CDR1 and CDR2 are SGDLS and YYNGEE. The CDR3 has 15 amino acids. Trimming took 4 bases from V and 2 from J, leaving 15 bases between them. The chain's CDR3 is CASSNRGGRQETQYF. In DNA form, the CDR3 reads TGTGCCAGCAGCAACCGTGGGGGCCGACAAGAGACCCAGTACTTC.

V and J are TRBV19 and TRBJ1-2, with D possibly matching TRBD1 (5 bases). This CDR3 has 15 amino acids. V was pared by 7 bases and J by 8 bases, with 23 bases between. CDR1 LNHDA and CDR2 SQIVND come from the germline V gene (reference sequence). CDR3 DNA: TGTGCCAGTAAGGACCGCAGGGTGGATTATAAAGGCTACACCTTC. Protein sequence: CASKDRRVDYKGYTF.

The J gene is TRBJ2-2, the V gene TRBV4-1; tentatively, D is TRBD1 or TRBD2 (5 bases each). Germline assignment: CDR1 MGHRA and CDR2 YSYEKL. The germline V and J ends were trimmed by 0 bases and 3 bases, with 11 bases remaining between them. The CDR3 spans 16 residues. The CDR3 sequence is CASSQDRGSHTGELFF. CDR3 in DNA: TGCGCCAGCAGCCAAGATCGGGGCTCCCACACCGGGGAGCTGTTTTTT.

V and J are TRBV4-2 and TRBJ2-7, with 7 positions matching TRBD2. V shed 4 bases and J 3 bases; nucleotides not matched to a gene: 9. The CDR3 has 15 residues. Germline CDR1 is LGHNA and CDR2 is YNFKEQ. CDR3 DNA: TGTGCCAGCAGCCCGGGGGGAGTTTGGGACTACGAGCAGTACTTC. It specifies CASSPGGVWDYEQYF.

V is TRBV7-9 and J is TRBJ2-1; D remains unclear. The germline V and J ends were trimmed by 4 bases and 0 bases, with 10 bases remaining between them. The germline gives CDR1 SEHNR, CDR2 FQNEAQ (reference sequence). The CDR3 has 15 amino acids. The CDR3 loop is CASSSLSGSYNEQFF. The CDR3 DNA reads as TGTGCCAGCAGCTCCCTCTCCGGCTCCTACAATGAGCAGTTCTTC.

The V and J genes are TRBV6-5 and TRBJ2-5, with a weak D call TRBD1 (6 bases). The CDR3 extends over 16 amino acids. V was clipped by 0 bases and J by 4 bases, with 15 bases between them. Per the germline V gene, CDR1 is MNHEY and CDR2 is SVGAGI. The CDR3 spells CASSYSTGRAGETQYF. The CDR3 nucleotides read TGTGCCAGCAGTTACTCGACAGGCAGGGCAGGAGAGACCCAGTACTTC.

The rearrangement links TRBV4-1 to TRBJ2-7, with D possibly being TRBD1 or TRBD2 (6 bases each). The germline V and J ends were trimmed by 0 bases and 7 bases, with 13 bases remaining between them. Germline V gene lookup returns CDR1 MGHRA and CDR2 YSYEKL. The CDR3 runs to 14 residues. CDR3 coding DNA: TGCGCCAGCAGCCAAGAAGGGGGGCTGCGAGAGCAGTACTTC. Encoded protein: CASSQEGGLREQYF.

The V gene is TRBV29-1, the J gene TRBJ2-7; 7 nucleotides line up with TRBD1. This CDR3 spans 12 amino acids. J lost 2 bases, V lost 7 bases, and 5 bases had no gene match. The germline CDR1 and CDR2 sequences are SQVTM and ANQGSEA. The CDR3 DNA reads TGCAGCGGGACCGGGACAGCCTACGAGCAGTACTTC. Residues: CSGTGTAYEQYF.

The rearrangement links TRBV9 to TRBJ1-1; D gene ambiguous. The CDR3 contains 14 residues. Germline values: CDR1 SGDLS, CDR2 YYNGEE. Trimming removed 3 bases from V and 0 bases from J, with 9 bases in between. For the CDR3, the DNA is TGTGCCAGCAGCGGTCAGTATATGAACACTGAAGCTTTCTTT. Encoded protein: CASSGQYMNTEAFF.

This rearrangement joins TRBV5-1 to TRBJ2-1; the D is unclear. V was shortened by 5 bases and J by 6 bases, with 6 bases between the two germline ends. In germline, CDR1 is SGHRS, CDR2 YFSETQ. The CDR3 is 11 amino acids. The CDR3 DNA follows: TGCGCCAGCAGTGAGTTCAATGAGCAGTTCTTC. The encoded protein is CASSEFNEQFF.

The sample holds a few counts of this clone. In DNA form, the CDR3 reads TGTGCCAGCAGTCAGATAGATCAGCCCCAGCATTTT. Amino acids: CASSQIDQPQHF. V usage is TRBV28 and J usage is TRBJ1-5; D unclear. Trimming cost V 5 bases and J 5 bases, with 7 bases left between them. The CDR3 has 12 amino acids. CDR1 is MDHEN and CDR2 is SYDVKM in the germline V gene.

The CDR3 is CASSPEIYVGELFF. The CDR3 bases are TGTGCCAGCTCACCGGAGATATATGTAGGGGAGCTGTTTTTT. This chain links TRBV18 with TRBJ2-2; no reliable D call. The germline V gene encodes CDR1 KGHSH and CDR2 LQKENI. The CDR3 is made up of 14 amino acids. V was clipped by 3 bases and J by 8 bases, with 13 bases between them.

Concerning this clone: At one end, the junction sequence differs from germline, possibly due to a read error. In the same sample, other DNA sequences code for this CDR3. The chain combines TRBV28 with TRBJ1-4; 8 bases map to TRBD1. CDR3 length: 16 amino acids. Germline V gene sequence: CDR1 MDHEN, CDR2 SYDVKM. Here the CDR3 reads CASSFGIGQGDEKLFF. As DNA, the CDR3 is TGTGCCAGCAGTTTCGGCATCGGACAGGGAGATGAAAAGCTGTTTTTT. Full variable domain (missing parts from reference TRBV28 and TRBJ1-4): DVKVTQSSRYLVKRTGEKVFLECVQDMDHENMFWYRQDPGLGLRLIYFSYDVKMKEKGDIPEGYSVSREKKERFSLILESASTNQTSMYLCASSFGIGQGDEKLFFGSGTQLSVL.

This clone showed up just once. Other DNA sequences from this sample encode an identical CDR3 as well. This chain uses TRBV27 with TRBJ2-7; 9 nucleotides agree with TRBD1. J was trimmed by 4 bases and V by 4 bases; bases with no gene match: 2. The length of the CDR3 is 13 residues. Germline CDR1 is MNHEY and CDR2 is SMNVEV (reference sequence). The CDR3 DNA is TGTGCCAGCAGTTCGGGACAGGGATACGAGCAGTACTTC. It is translated as CASSSGQGYEQYF.

The chain carries TRBV5-4 and TRBJ2-1; either TRBD1 or TRBD2 may supply D (7 bases each). The CDR3 is 15 residues long. Between the trimmed V and J ends, which lost 2 bases and 7 bases, there was a span of 16 bases. Germline assignment: CDR1 SGHNT and CDR2 YYREEE (reference sequence). CDR3 sequence reads: CASSFLAGGENEQFF. The CDR3 bases are TGTGCCAGCAGCTTCCTGGCAGGGGGGGAAAATGAGCAGTTCTTC.

The genes are TRBV27 and TRBJ1-4; TRBD1 is a possible D gene (5 bases). There are 16 residues in the CDR3. V shed 5 bases and J shed 8 bases, with 21 bases lying between them. Germline CDR1 and CDR2: MNHEY and SMNVEV (reference sequence). This chain's CDR3 is CASSPTTGPTIEKLFF. In DNA form, the CDR3 reads TGTGCCAGCAGTCCAACTACGGGGCCCACAATCGAAAAACTGTTTTTT.

This chain links TRBV6-1 with TRBJ1-5; a weak D match, TRBD1 (5 bases). The CDR3 sequence is 18 residues long. Per the germline V gene, CDR1 is MNHNS and CDR2 is SASEGT. The ends were cut back, 0 bases at V and 6 bases at J, with 21 bases in the middle. The chain's CDR3 is CASSEAFYRGGLGQPQHF. The CDR3 DNA is TGTGCCAGCAGTGAAGCATTCTATCGGGGGGGTTTGGGTCAGCCCCAGCATTTT.

The rearrangement joins TRBV6-5 to TRBJ1-1, with D unresolved. V was pared by 7 bases and J by 11 bases, with 20 bases between. CDR3 length equals 13 residues. Germline assignment: CDR1 MNHEY and CDR2 SVGAGI. For the CDR3, the DNA is TGTGCCAGCACAGCCGGACCCAATTACAAGGCTTTCTTT. This sequence encodes CASTAGPNYKAFF.

The rearrangement joins TRBV28 to TRBJ1-2, with 9 bases lining up with TRBD1. Trimming took 5 bases from V and 8 from J; bases not matched to a gene: 6. Germline lookup yields CDR1 MDHEN and CDR2 SYDVKM. The CDR3 is 13 amino acids. CDR3 sequence reads: CASSITDRGGYTF. The CDR3 DNA reads as TGTGCCAGCAGTATAACAGACAGGGGGGGCTACACCTTC.

This chain joins TRBV4-1 and TRBJ2-7, with TRBD2 as a possible D gene (6 bases). Germline assignment: CDR1 MGHRA and CDR2 YSYEKL. Trimming removed 4 bases at V and 2 bases at J, with 21 bases between. CDR3 length: 17 residues. CDR3 bases: TGCGCCAGCAGCCGCGATCCAATGGGGCTAGCGCCCTACGAGCAGTACTTC. Encoded protein: CASSRDPMGLAPYEQYF.

The chain couples TRBV11-2 to TRBJ1-1, with D possibly being TRBD1 (5 bases). CDR1 and CDR2 (germline): SGHAT, FQNNGV. The CDR3 covers 13 residues. Trimming took 1 base from V and 8 from J, leaving 11 bases between them. CDR3 protein: CASSLVKGAEAFF. The CDR3 DNA reads TGTGCCAGCAGCTTAGTAAAAGGGGCCGAAGCTTTCTTT.

The chain recombines TRBV4-2 with TRBJ1-1; D is ambiguous. Between the trimmed V and J ends, which lost 3 bases and 4 bases, there was a span of 9 bases. Germline values: CDR1 LGHNA, CDR2 YNFKEQ. This CDR3 contains 13 residues. CDR3 sequence: CASSQAVGTEAFF. The CDR3 DNA reads as TGTGCCAGCAGCCAGGCGGTAGGCACTGAAGCTTTCTTT.

About this clone itself: This sample also contains other DNA sequences that code for the same CDR3. The chain carries TRBV9 and TRBJ1-2, with TRBD1 as a possible D gene (5 bases). The CDR3 spans 13 residues. Trimming pared 4 bases from V and 4 bases from J, leaving 11 bases between. CDR1 and CDR2 from the germline V gene are SGDLS and YYNGEE. The CDR3 bases are TGTGCCAGCAGCCCGGACATCGGCTATGGCTACACCTTC. Protein product: CASSPDIGYGYTF.

The chain uses TRBV28 and TRBJ1-3, with TRBD1 identical over 7 bases. The CDR3 runs 14 residues. Germline loops: CDR1 MDHEN, CDR2 SYDVKM. Trimming cost V 6 bases and J 1 base; bases outside gene matches: 3. The CDR3 is CASRRQGSGNTIYF. As DNA, the CDR3 is TGTGCCAGCAGACGACAGGGTTCTGGAAACACCATATATTTT.

This chain connects TRBV5-1 to TRBJ2-1; no clear D. CDR1 SGHRS and CDR2 YFSETQ come from the germline V gene. Trimming took off 0 bases at V and 4 bases at J, with 14 bases between the two ends. The CDR3 length is 16 residues. The CDR3 DNA reads as TGCGCCAGCAGCTTGGCATCCCTACCACCATACAATGAGCAGTTCTTC. Translated, it gives CASSLASLPPYNEQFF.

This clone came up once. The chain recombines TRBV7-9 with TRBJ2-7; possible D gene TRBD2, 6 bases. V was pared by 5 bases and J by 0 bases, with 8 bases between. Per germline, CDR1 SEHNR and CDR2 FQNEAQ (reference sequence). This CDR3 has 13 residues. The CDR3 loop is CASSRLGSYEQYF. The CDR3 region has the DNA TGTGCCAGCAGCCGACTAGGCTCCTACGAGCAGTACTTC.

The gene calls are TRBV7-2 and TRBJ2-7, with 9 bases that match TRBD1. The CDR3 length is 15 residues. CDR1 is SGHTA and CDR2 is FQGNSA in the germline V gene. V trimming: 5 bases; J trimming: 0 bases; junction bases outside the gene matches: 5. Here the CDR3 DNA reads TGTGCCAGCAGCGCCGCGGGACAGGGCTCCTACGAGCAGTACTTC. This gives the protein CASSAAGQGSYEQYF.

This clone was found once. This chain joins TRBV4-1 and TRBJ2-3; D not resolved. The V gene's germline CDR1 is MGHRA and CDR2 YSYEKL. The V gene lost 2 bases and the J gene lost 2 bases, with 11 bases spanning the gap. This CDR3 has 15 amino acids. The CDR3 spells CASSQRAEYTDTQYF. The CDR3 DNA is TGCGCCAGCAGCCAAAGGGCGGAATACACAGATACGCAGTATTTT.

The J gene is TRBJ2-1, the V gene TRBV7-3; 9 bases line up with TRBD1. V trimming: 1 base; J trimming: 10 bases; junction bases outside the gene matches: 14. Germline CDR1 reads SGHTA; CDR2 reads FQGTGA. CDR3 length equals 17 residues. The DNA of the CDR3 is TGTGCCAGCAGCTTAATAGGGCTTGGACAGGGGACGGGAGAGCAGTTCTTC. Residues: CASSLIGLGQGTGEQFF.

The genes are TRBV7-6 and TRBJ2-1; D perhaps matches TRBD1 (6 bases). The germline V gene has CDR1 SGHVS and CDR2 FNYEAQ. CDR3 size: 15 residues. V dropped 8 bases and J dropped 5 bases, with 19 bases sitting between them. Here the CDR3 reads CASGIQGLVHNEQFF. CDR3 in DNA: TGTGCCAGCGGTATACAGGGTCTGGTCCACAATGAGCAGTTCTTC.